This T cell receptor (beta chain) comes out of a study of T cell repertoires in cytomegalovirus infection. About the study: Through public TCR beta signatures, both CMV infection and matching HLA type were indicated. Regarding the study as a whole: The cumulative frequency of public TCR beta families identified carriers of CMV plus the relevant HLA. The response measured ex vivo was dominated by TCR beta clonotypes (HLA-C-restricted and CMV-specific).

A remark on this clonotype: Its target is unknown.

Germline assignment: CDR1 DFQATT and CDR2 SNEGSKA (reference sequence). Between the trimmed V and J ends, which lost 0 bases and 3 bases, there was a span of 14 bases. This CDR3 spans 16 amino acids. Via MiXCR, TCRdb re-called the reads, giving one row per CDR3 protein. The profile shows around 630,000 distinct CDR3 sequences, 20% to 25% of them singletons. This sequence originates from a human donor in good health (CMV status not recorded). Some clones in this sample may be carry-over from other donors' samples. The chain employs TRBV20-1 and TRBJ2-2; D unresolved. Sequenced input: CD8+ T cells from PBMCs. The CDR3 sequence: CSARDKRFGYTGELFF. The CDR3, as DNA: TGCAGTGCTAGAGATAAGAGATTTGGTTACACCGGGGAGCTGTTTTTT.